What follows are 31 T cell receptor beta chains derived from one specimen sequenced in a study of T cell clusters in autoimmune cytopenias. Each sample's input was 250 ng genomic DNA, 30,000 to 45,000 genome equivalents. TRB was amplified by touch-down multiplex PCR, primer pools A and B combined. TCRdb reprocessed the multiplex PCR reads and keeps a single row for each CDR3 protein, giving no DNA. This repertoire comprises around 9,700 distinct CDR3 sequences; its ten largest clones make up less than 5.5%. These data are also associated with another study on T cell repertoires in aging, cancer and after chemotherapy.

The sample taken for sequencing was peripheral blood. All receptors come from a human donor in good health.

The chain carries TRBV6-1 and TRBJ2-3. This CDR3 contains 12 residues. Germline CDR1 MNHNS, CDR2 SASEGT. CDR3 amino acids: CASSEAADTQYF.

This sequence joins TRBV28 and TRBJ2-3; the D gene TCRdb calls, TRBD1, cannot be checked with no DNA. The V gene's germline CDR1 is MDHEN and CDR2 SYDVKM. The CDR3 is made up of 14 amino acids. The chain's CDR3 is CASSLDSYTDTQYF. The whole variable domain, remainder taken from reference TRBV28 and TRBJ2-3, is DVKVTQSSRYLVKRTGEKVFLECVQDMDHENMFWYRQDPGLGLRLIYFSYDVKMKEKGDIPEGYSVSREKKERFSLILESASTNQTSMYLCASSLDSYTDTQYFGPGTRLTVL.

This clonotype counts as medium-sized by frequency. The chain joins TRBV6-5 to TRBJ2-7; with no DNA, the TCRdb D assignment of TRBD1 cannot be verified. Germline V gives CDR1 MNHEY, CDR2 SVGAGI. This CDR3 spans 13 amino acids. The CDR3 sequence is CASGSGGEYEQYF.

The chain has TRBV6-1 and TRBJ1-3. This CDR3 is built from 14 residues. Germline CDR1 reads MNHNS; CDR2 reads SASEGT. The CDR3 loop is CASSEALVGNTIYF.

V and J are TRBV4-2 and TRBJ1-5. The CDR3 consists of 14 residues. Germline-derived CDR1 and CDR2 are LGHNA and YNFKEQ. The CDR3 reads CASSRDERNQPQHF.

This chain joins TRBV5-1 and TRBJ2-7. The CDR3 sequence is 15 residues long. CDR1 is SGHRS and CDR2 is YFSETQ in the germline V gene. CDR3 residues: CASSFDGGSSYEQYF. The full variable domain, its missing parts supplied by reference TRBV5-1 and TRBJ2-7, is KAGVTQTPRYLIKTRGQQVTLSCSPISGHRSVSWYQQTPGQGLQFLFEYFSETQRNKGNFPGRFSGRQFSNSRSEMNVSTLELGDSALYLCASSFDGGSSYEQYFGPGTRLTVT.

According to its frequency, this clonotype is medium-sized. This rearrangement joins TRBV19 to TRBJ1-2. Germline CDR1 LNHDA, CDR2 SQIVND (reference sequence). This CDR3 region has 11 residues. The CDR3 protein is CASSIFNGYTF.

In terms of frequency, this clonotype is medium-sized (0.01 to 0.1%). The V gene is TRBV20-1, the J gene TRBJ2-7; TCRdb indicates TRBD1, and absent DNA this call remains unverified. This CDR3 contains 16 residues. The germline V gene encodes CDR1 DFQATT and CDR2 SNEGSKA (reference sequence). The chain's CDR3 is CSARGSEDRVVDEQYF.

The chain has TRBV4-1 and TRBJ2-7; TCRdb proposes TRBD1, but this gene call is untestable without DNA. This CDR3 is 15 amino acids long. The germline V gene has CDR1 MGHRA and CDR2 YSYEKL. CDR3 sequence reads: CASSQGPLNAYEQYF.

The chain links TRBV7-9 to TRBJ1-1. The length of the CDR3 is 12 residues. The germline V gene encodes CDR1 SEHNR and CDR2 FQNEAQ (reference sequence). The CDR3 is CASSQDSAGAFF.

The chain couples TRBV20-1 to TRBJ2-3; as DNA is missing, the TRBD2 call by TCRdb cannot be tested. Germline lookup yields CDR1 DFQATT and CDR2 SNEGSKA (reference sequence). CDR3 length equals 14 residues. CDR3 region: CSAFGTAITDTQYF.

The CDR3 protein is CASSIPDRGREQYF. This chain links TRBV19 with TRBJ2-7; TCRdb's D call, TRBD1, is unchecked because there is no DNA. Germline values: CDR1 LNHDA, CDR2 SQIVND (reference sequence). The CDR3 spans 14 residues.

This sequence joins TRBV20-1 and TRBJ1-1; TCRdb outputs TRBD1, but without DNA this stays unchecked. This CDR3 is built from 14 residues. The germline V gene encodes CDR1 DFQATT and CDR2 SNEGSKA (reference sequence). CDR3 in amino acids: CSARGRGNSPEAFF.

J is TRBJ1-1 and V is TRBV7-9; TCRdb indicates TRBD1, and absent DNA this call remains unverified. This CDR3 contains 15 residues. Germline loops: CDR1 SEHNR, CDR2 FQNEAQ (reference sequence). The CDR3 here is CASSLAGQGGTEAFF.

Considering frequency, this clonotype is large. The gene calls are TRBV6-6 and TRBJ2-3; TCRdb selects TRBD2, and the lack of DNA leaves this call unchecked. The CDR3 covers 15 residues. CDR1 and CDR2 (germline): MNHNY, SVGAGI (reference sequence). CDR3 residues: CASIPPSGSADTQYF.

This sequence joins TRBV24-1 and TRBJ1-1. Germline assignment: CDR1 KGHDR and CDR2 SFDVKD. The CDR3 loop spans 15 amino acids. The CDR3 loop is CATVGGGRANTEAFF.

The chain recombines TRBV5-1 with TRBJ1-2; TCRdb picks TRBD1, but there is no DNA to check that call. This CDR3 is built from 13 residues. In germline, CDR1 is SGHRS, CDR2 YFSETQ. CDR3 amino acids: CASSLAGDYGYTF.

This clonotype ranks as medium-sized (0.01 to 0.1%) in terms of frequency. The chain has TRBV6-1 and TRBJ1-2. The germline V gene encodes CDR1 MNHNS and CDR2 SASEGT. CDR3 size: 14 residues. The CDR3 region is CASSGDWGDYGYTF.

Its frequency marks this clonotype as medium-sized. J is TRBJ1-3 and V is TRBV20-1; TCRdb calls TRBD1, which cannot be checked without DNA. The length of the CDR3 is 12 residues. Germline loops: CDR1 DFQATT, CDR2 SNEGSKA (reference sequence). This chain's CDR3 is CSGGGNGNTIYF.

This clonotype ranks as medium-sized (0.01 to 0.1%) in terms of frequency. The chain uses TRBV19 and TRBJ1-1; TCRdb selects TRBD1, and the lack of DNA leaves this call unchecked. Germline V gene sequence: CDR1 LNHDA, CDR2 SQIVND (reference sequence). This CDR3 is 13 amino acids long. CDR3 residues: CASTTGVDTEAFF.

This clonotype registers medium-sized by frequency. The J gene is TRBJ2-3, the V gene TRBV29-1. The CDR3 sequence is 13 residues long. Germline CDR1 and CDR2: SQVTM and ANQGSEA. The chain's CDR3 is CSVHRPSTDTQYF.

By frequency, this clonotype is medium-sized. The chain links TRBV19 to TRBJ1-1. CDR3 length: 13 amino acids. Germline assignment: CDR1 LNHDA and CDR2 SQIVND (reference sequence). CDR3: CASSFMVNTEAFF.

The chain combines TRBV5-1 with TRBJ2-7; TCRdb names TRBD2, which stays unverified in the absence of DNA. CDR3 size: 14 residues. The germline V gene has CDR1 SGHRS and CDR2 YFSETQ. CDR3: CASTRQDYPYEQYF.

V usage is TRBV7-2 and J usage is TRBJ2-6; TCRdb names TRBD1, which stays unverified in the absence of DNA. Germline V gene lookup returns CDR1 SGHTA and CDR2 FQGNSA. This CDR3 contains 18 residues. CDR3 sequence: CASSHSLGGDSGANVLTF.

Here the CDR3 reads CSARKQGYSGNTIYF. V gene TRBV20-1 combines with J gene TRBJ1-3; lacking DNA, the TRBD1 call made by TCRdb goes unchecked. Germline CDR1 DFQATT, CDR2 SNEGSKA (reference sequence). This CDR3 region has 15 residues.

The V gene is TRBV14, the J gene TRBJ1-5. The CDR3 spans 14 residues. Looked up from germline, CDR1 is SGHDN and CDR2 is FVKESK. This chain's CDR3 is CASSQQRLPQPQHF.

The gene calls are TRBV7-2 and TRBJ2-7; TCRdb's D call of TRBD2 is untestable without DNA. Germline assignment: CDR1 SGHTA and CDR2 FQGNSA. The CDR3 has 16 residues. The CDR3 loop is CASSSGTSFAPYEQYF.

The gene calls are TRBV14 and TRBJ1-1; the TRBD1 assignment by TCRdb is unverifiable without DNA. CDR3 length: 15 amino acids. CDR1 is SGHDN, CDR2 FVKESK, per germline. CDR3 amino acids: CASSQASGPTSEAFF.

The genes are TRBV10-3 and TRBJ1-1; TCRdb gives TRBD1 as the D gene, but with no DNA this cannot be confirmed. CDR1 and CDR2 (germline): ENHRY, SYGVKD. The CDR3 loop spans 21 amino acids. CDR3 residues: CAISEETERSNKKRGYTEAFF.

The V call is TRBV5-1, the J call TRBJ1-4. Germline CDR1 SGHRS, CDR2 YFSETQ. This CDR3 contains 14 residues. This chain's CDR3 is CASSFGYGSEKLFF.

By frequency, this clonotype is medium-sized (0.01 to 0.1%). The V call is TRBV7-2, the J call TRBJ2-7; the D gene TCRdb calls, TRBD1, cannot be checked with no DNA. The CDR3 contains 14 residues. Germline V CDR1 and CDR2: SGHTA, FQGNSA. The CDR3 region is CASRLAGGHYEQYF.